These T cell receptor beta chains were read from a single sample in a study of T-cell reconstitution after alpha-beta-depleted transplantation in children. TCRdb reprocessed the PCR reads via MiXCR and lists one record per CDR3 protein. Of approximately 110,000 distinct CDR3 sequences in the sample, over 9% were seen once. The sequencing used PBMCs, collected before TCRalphabeta/CD19-depleted stem cell transplant. Receptors were obtained from a boy aged 2 to 10 with acute lymphoblastic leukemia, due to receive a stem cell transplant. Each CDR3 is given with its conserved first and last residue. Fields, in order: D gene, V gene, J gene, clone size, CDR3 DNA, CDR3 protein. The D gene is left open where the match is weak. Size is stated for part of the rows, as once, few or many counts, or as a class when the clone is expanded.

>TRBD1|TRBV7-9|TRBJ1-2|.
TGTGCCAGCAGCCCGACAGGGGTGGGCTACACCTTC
CASSPTGVGYTF
>TRBD2|TRBV11-3|TRBJ2-2|.
TGTGCCAGCAGCCCCGCTAGCGGGGGGACCGGGGAGCTGTTTTTT
CASSPASGGTGELFF
>.|TRBV24-1|TRBJ2-3|few
TGTGCCACCAGTGATTTATTCCGGGTCGAGGGTTTT
CATSDLFRVEGF
>.|TRBV15|TRBJ2-1|many
TGTGCCACCAGCAGAGATCCCCTCGTGGCGGAGCAGTTCTTC
CATSRDPLVAEQFF
>.|TRBV6-1|TRBJ2-7|.
TGTGCCAGCACCCGAGGGTGGGGAAAAGAGCAGTACTTC
CASTRGWGKEQYF
>.|TRBV6-1|TRBJ2-2|few
TGTGCCAGCGCTGGGGGCACCGGGGAGCTGTTTTTT
CASAGGTGELFF
>.|TRBV18|TRBJ1-4|.
TGTGCCAGCTCCCGGGGCAGTACAACTAATGAAAAACTGTTTTTT
CASSRGSTTNEKLFF
>.|TRBV20-1|TRBJ2-7|.
TGCAGTGCTAGAGCCGGCAGGGCCTACGAGCAGTACTTC
CSARAGRAYEQYF
>.|TRBV3-1|TRBJ2-3|few
TGTGCCAGCAGCCGAAGGGGCGTCGGCACAGATACGCAGTATTTT
CASSRRGVGTDTQYF
>.|TRBV12-3/TRBV12-4|TRBJ2-4|many
TGTGCCAGCAGTCTAGGGGTAGGCATTCAGTACTTC
CASSLGVGIQYF
>.|TRBV11-2|TRBJ2-1|few
TGTGCCAGCAGCAGATCCCTAAAGGGAGATCCGTTCTTC
CASSRSLKGDPFF
>TRBD1|TRBV2|TRBJ1-1|.
TGTGCCAGCAGGACTCGGACAGGGGACACTGAAGCTTTCTTT
CASRTRTGDTEAFF
>TRBD2|TRBV30|TRBJ2-7|once
TGTGCCTGGGGACTAGCGGGAGGCGCCGAGCAGTACTTC
CAWGLAGGAEQYF
>TRBD2|TRBV20-1|TRBJ2-1|many
TGCAGTGCTGAACGGAGCGGGGCCTACAATGAGCAGTTCTTC
CSAERSGAYNEQFF
>.|TRBV7-9|TRBJ1-2|.
TGTGCCAGCAGCACAATCACCCAGGGGGGCTACACCTTC
CASSTITQGGYTF
>.|TRBV19|TRBJ2-6|few
TGTGCCAGTAGCGGTCAGAACTCTGGGGCCAACGTCCTGACTTTC
CASSGQNSGANVLTF
>TRBD1|TRBV5-1|TRBJ2-7|.
TGCGCCAGCAGCCGGACAGGGGAGATCTACGAGCAGTACTTC
CASSRTGEIYEQYF
>.|TRBV5-5|TRBJ1-2|few
TGTGCCAGCAGCACCTTCGTCAACTATGGCTACACCTTC
CASSTFVNYGYTF
>.|TRBV6-5|TRBJ1-2|many
TGTGCCAGCAGTTACTCCACCATGGCAGGGCACTATGGCTACACCTTC
CASSYSTMAGHYGYTF
>.|TRBV2|TRBJ2-3|few
TGTGCCAGCGACTTTGCTAGCACAGATACGCAGTATTTT
CASDFASTDTQYF
>TRBD2|TRBV2|TRBJ2-5|once
TGTGCCAGCAGGGGACTAGCGGGAGCCCCTCCGGGGGAGACCCAGTACTTC
CASRGLAGAPPGETQYF
>TRBD2|TRBV27|TRBJ2-1|few
TGTGCCAGCAGTCCACCGGGACTACCAAACAATGAGCAGTTCTTC
CASSPPGLPNNEQFF
>.|TRBV7-2|TRBJ2-7|few
TGTGCCAGCAGCAATGAAGGTCTGGGCGAGCAGTACTTC
CASSNEGLGEQYF
>.|TRBV4-1|TRBJ2-2|many
TGCGCCAGCAGCCGGGTATCGGGCACCGGGGAGCTGTTTTTT
CASSRVSGTGELFF
>.|TRBV6-5|TRBJ1-1|.
TGTGCCAGCAGTTACGGGGGCAGCAAGAACACTGAAGCTTTCTTT
CASSYGGSKNTEAFF
>TRBD2|TRBV10-3|TRBJ2-6|few
TGTGCCATCAGTGATCGGGAGACTAGCGGGCGGTTCTACTCTGGGGCCAACGTCCTGACTTTC
CAISDRETSGRFYSGANVLTF
>TRBD1|TRBV5-1|TRBJ1-1|few
TGCGCCAGCAGCCTGGACAGGTCTTACACTGAAGCTTTCTTT
CASSLDRSYTEAFF
>TRBD1|TRBV24-1|TRBJ2-1|few
TGTGCCACCAGTATACAACAGGGGAATTCCAATGAGCAGTTCTTC
CATSIQQGNSNEQFF
>.|TRBV7-2|TRBJ2-7|few
TGTGCCAGCAGCCCCGGCCCAGCGTTGGGGCAGTACTTC
CASSPGPALGQYF